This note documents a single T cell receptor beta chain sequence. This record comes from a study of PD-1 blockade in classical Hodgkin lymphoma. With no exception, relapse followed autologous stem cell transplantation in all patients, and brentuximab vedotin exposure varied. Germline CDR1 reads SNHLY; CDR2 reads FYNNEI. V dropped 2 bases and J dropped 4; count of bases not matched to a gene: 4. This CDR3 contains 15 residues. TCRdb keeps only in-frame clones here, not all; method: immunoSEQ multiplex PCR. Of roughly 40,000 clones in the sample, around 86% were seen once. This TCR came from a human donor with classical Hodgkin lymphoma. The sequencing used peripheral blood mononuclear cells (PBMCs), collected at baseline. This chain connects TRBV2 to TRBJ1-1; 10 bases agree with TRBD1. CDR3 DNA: TGTGCCAGCAGTGAAACGACAGGGGGCGGCACTGAAGCTTTCTTT. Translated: CASSETTGGGTEAFF.